Listed here are 5 T cell receptor beta chains from one sample, sequenced in a study of cytomegalovirus exposure and HLA in healthy donors (dated by TCRdb to about 2017). Library method: the immunoSEQ multiplex PCR assay. The immuneACCESS repertoire file appears here via TCRdb, limited to in-frame rearrangements. These files lack a portion of the clones; in checked studies, under half of the deficit traces to unresolved V genes, and the cause of the others is not known. Here the sample has 90,000 to 130,000 clones; over 75% occur a single time. The ten largest account for more than 1.4% of the sample. The specimen sequenced was PBMCs. The receptors originated from a woman in her 30s in good health and CMV-seropositive.

This sequence joins TRBV4-3 and TRBJ2-3; the D is unclear. The CDR3 is 17 residues long. The V gene's germline CDR1 is LGHNA and CDR2 YSLEER. V lost 1 base to trimming and J lost 4 bases, with 18 bases between them. CDR3 sequence: CASSQVRFGLGADTQYF. DNA for the CDR3: TGCGCCAGCAGCCAAGTACGTTTCGGCCTAGGAGCAGATACGCAGTATTTT.

This rearrangement joins TRBV14 to TRBJ2-7, with 9 bases fitting TRBD1. CDR1 is SGHDN, CDR2 FVKESK, per germline. The CDR3 runs 16 residues. The V segment lost 0 bases and the J segment 4 bases; nucleotides outside the gene matches: 7. CDR3 sequence: CASSQDGTGRNYEQYF. DNA for the CDR3: TGTGCCAGCAGCCAAGACGGGACAGGGCGTAATTACGAGCAGTACTTC.

V and J are TRBV30 and TRBJ1-5, with TRBD1 identical over 9 bases. CDR1 is GTSNPN, CDR2 SVGIG, per germline (reference sequence). After removal of 4 bases from V and 3 bases from J, the junction contained 7 bases not matched to a gene. The CDR3 has 15 amino acids. CDR3 in amino acids: CAWIRGQGVNQPQHF. The CDR3 coding sequence is TGTGCCTGGATACGGGGACAGGGAGTCAATCAGCCCCAGCATTTT.

The rearrangement links TRBV4-2 to TRBJ1-1, with a tentative D call TRBD1 (6 bases). Per the germline V gene, CDR1 is LGHNA and CDR2 is YNFKEQ. Trimming took 0 bases from V and 5 from J, leaving 7 bases between them. This CDR3 comprises 13 residues. CDR3 region: CASSQDRGTEAFF. DNA for the CDR3: TGTGCCAGCAGCCAAGATAGGGGGACTGAAGCTTTCTTT.

This chain uses TRBV7-2 with TRBJ1-4; D unclear. Per germline, CDR1 SGHTA and CDR2 FQGNSA. The CDR3 is 15 amino acids. Trimming shortened V by 2 bases and J by 5 bases, and 12 bases separated the two germline ends. The CDR3 region is CASSLSPRPNEKLFF. The DNA of the CDR3 is TGTGCCAGCAGCTTAAGTCCCAGGCCAAATGAAAAACTGTTTTTT. The full variable domain, with the rest looked up from reference TRBV7-2 and TRBJ1-4, is GAGVSQSPSNKVTEKGKDVELRCDPISGHTALYWYRQSLGQGLEFLIYFQGNSAPDKSGLPSDRFSAERTGGSVSTLTIQRTQQEDSAVYLCASSLSPRPNEKLFFGSGTQLSVL.